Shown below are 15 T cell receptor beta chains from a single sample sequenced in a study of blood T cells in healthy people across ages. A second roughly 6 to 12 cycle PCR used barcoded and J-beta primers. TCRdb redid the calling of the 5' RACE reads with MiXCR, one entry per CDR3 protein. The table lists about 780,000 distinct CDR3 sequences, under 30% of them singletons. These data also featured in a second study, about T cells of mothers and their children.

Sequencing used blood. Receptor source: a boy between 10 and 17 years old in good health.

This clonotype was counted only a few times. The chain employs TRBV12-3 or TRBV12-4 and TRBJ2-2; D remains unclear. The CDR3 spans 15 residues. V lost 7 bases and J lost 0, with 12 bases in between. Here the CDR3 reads CASTPVQTNTGELFF. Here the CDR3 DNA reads TGTGCCAGCACCCCGGTCCAAACGAACACCGGGGAGCTGTTTTTT.

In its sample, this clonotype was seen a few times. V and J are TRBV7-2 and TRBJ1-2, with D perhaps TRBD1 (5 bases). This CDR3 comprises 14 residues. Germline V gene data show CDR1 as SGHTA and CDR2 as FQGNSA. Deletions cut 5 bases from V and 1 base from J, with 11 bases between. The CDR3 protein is CASSLGTDNYGYTF. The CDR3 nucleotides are TGTGCCAGCAGCCTTGGGACGGATAACTATGGCTACACCTTC.

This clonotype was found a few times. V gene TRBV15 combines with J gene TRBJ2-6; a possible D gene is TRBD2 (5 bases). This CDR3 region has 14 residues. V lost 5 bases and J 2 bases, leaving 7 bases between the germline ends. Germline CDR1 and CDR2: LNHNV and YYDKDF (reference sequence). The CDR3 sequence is CATSPSPGANVLTF. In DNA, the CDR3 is TGTGCCACCAGCCCTAGCCCTGGGGCCAACGTCCTGACTTTC.

CDR3: CASSQEHRGSYNSPLHF. As DNA, the CDR3 is TGTGCCAGCAGCCAAGAACACAGGGGCTCCTATAATTCACCCCTCCACTTT. This chain links TRBV3-1 with TRBJ1-6; 7 bases map to TRBD1. Germline V CDR1 and CDR2: LGHDT, YNNKEL (reference sequence). Unmatched junction bases numbered 2, after V lost 0 bases and J lost 0 bases. This CDR3 contains 17 residues.

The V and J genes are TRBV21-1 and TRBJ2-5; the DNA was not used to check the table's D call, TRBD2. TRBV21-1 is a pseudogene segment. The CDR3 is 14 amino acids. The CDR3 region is CASSPREKQETQYF. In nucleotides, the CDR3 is TGTGCCAGCAGCCCTCGGGAGAAACAAGAGACCCAGTACTTC.

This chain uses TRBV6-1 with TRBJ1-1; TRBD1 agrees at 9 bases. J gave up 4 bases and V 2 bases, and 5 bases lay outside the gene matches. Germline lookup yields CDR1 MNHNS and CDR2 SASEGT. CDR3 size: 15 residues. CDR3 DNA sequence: TGTGCCAGCAGTGAATGGGGACAGGGTACCACTGAAGCTTTCTTT. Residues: CASSEWGQGTTEAFF.

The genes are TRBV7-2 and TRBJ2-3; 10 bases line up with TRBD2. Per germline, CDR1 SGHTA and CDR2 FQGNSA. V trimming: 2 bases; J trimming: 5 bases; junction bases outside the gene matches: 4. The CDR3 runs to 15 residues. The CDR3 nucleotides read TGTGCCAGCAGCTTAACTAGCGGGGTTATAGATACGCAGTATTTT. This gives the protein CASSLTSGVIDTQYF. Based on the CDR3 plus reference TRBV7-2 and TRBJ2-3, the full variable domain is GAGVSQSPSNKVTEKGKDVELRCDPISGHTALYWYRQSLGQGLEFLIYFQGNSAPDKSGLPSDRFSAERTGGSVSTLTIQRTQQEDSAVYLCASSLTSGVIDTQYFGPGTRLTVL.

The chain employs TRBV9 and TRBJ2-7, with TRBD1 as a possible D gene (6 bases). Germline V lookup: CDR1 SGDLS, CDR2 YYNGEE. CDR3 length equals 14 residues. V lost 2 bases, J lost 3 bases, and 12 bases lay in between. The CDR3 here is CASSVGQAGYEQYF. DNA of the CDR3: TGTGCCAGCAGCGTGGGACAAGCAGGCTACGAGCAGTACTTC. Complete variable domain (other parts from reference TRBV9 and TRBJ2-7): DSGVTQTPKHLITATGQRVTLRCSPRSGDLSVYWYQQSLDQGLQFLIQYYNGEERAKGNILERFSAQQFPDLHSELNLSSLELGDSALYFCASSVGQAGYEQYFGPGTRLTVT.

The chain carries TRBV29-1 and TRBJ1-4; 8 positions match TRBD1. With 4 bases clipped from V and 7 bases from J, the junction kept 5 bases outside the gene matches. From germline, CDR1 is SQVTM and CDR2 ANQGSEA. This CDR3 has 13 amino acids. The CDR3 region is CSVARTGSEKLFF. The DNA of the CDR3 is TGCAGCGTTGCGAGGACAGGGAGTGAAAAACTGTTTTTT. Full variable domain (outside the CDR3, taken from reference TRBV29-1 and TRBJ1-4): SAVISQKPSRDICQRGTSLTIQCQVDSQVTMMFWYRQQPGQSLTLIATANQGSEATYESGFVIDKFPISRPNLTFSTLTVSNMSPEDSSIYLCSVARTGSEKLFFGSGTQLSVL.

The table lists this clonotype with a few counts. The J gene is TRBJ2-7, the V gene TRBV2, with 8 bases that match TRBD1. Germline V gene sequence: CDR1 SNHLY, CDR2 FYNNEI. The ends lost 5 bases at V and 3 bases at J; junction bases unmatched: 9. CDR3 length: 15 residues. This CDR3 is CASSPVGQVFYEQYF. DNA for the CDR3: TGTGCCAGCAGTCCGGTGGGACAGGTATTCTACGAGCAGTACTTC. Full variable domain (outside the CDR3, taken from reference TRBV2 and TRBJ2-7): EPEVTQTPSHQVTQMGQEVILRCVPISNHLYFYWYRQILGQKVEFLVSFYNNEISEKSEIFDDQFSVERPDGSNFTLKIRSTKLEDSAMYFCASSPVGQVFYEQYFGPGTRLTVT.

CDR3 protein: CSARDGGTGLAQETQYF. The CDR3 DNA sequence: TGCAGTGCTAGAGATGGAGGAACGGGACTAGCGCAAGAGACCCAGTACTTC. The V call is TRBV20-1, the J call TRBJ2-5, with 10 bases fitting TRBD2. The length of the CDR3 is 17 residues. The germline CDR1 and CDR2 sequences are DFQATT and SNEGSKA (reference sequence). V was pared by 0 bases and J by 2 bases, with 9 bases of the junction left unmatched.

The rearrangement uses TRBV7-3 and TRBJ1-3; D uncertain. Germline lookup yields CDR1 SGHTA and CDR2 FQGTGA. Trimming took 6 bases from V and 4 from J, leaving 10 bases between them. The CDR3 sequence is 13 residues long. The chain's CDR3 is CASRAAGGNTIYF. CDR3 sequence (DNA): TGTGCCAGCAGGGCGGCTGGGGGAAACACCATATATTTT.

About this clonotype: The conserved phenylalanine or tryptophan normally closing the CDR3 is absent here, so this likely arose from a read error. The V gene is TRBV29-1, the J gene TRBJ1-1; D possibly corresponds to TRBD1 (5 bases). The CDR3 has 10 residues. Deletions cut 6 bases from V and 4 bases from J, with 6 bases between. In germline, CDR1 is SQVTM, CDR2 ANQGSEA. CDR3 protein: CSVRVTEAFL. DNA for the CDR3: TGCAGCGTCAGGGTCACTGAAGCTTTCCTT.

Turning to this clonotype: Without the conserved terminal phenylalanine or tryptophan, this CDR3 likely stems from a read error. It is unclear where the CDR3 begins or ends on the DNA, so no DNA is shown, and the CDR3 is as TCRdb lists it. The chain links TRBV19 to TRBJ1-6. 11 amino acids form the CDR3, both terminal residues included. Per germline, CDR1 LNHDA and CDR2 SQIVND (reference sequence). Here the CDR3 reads CASSMKMALGL.

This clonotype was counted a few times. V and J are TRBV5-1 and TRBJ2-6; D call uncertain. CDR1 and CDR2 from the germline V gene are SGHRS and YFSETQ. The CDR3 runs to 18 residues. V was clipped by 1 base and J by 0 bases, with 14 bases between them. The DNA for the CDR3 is TGCGCCAGCAGCTTGATGCCAGAGCGTGACTCTGGGGCCAACGTCCTGACTTTC. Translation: CASSLMPERDSGANVLTF.